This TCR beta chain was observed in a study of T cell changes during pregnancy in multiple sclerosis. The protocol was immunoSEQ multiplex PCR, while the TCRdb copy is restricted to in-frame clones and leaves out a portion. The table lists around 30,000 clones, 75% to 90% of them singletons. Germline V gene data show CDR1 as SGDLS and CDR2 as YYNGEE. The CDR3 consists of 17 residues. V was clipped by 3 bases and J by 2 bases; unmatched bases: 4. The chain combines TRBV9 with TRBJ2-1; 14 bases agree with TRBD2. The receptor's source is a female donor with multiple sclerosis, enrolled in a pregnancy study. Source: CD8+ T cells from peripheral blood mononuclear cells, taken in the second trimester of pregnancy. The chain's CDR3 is CASSETSGRAPYNEQFF. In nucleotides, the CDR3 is TGTGCCAGCAGCGAGACTAGCGGGAGGGCCCCCTACAATGAGCAGTTCTTC.